These 20 T cell receptor beta chains originate from one sample sequenced in a study of T cell responses to AZD1222 COVID-19 vaccine. Method: immunoSEQ multiplex PCR; TCRdb's copy keeps in-frame clones and lacks some. Of fewer than 150,000 clones listed, 85% to 95% are singletons. The starting material was peripheral blood, obtained 28 days after the second AZD1222 dose. These receptors all come from an adult who received the AZD1222 COVID-19 vaccine.

The chain carries TRBV7-3 and TRBJ2-3; 8 bases are a match to TRBD1. Germline CDR1 and CDR2: SGHTA and FQGTGA. The J segment lost 1 base and the V segment lost 5 bases, leaving 5 bases of the junction unmatched. The CDR3 is made up of 15 amino acids. CDR3 in amino acids: CASSPTGQGTDTQYF. CDR3 in DNA: TGTGCCAGCAGCCCAACGGGACAGGGCACAGATACGCAGTATTTT.

The chain links TRBV6-4 to TRBJ1-1; TRBD1 matches at 7 bases. This CDR3 region has 14 residues. The V and J ends lost 6 bases and 2 bases, in that order; junction bases with no gene match: 6. In germline, CDR1 is MRHNA, CDR2 SNTAGT. The CDR3 here is CASSAGTANTEAFF. In nucleotides, the CDR3 is TGTGCCAGCAGCGCCGGGACAGCAAACACTGAAGCTTTCTTT.

V is TRBV19 and J is TRBJ2-5, with 8 bases matching TRBD1. The CDR3 sequence is 16 residues long. Germline V gene lookup returns CDR1 LNHDA and CDR2 SQIVND (reference sequence). Germline trimming cut 4 bases from V and 1 base from J; bases unmatched to any gene: 8. CDR3: CASSNSGQAGQETQYF. CDR3 DNA sequence: TGTGCCAGTAGTAACTCGGGACAGGCGGGCCAAGAGACCCAGTACTTC.

The chain recombines TRBV4-2 with TRBJ2-7; TRBD1 or TRBD2 may be the D gene (6 bases each). V was trimmed by 4 bases and J by 5 bases, leaving 15 bases between them. Germline loops: CDR1 LGHNA, CDR2 YNFKEQ. The CDR3 has 14 amino acids. This CDR3 reads CASSPYGGGDEQYF. The DNA for the CDR3 is TGTGCCAGCAGCCCCTACGGGGGCGGGGACGAGCAGTACTTC.

This clone was recorded once. The V gene is TRBV6-5, the J gene TRBJ1-3; D might be TRBD1 (6 bases). V was trimmed by 2 bases and J by 0 bases, leaving 8 bases between them. This CDR3 region has 15 residues. Looked up from germline, CDR1 is MNHEY and CDR2 is SVGAGI. This chain's CDR3 is CASSYQGSSGNTIYF. The CDR3 DNA follows: TGTGCCAGCAGTTACCAGGGGAGCTCTGGAAACACCATATATTTT.

This chain links TRBV7-8 with TRBJ1-2, with D perhaps matching TRBD1 (6 bases). V was shortened by 5 bases and J by 5 bases, with 18 bases between the two germline ends. The CDR3 spans 15 residues. Germline loops: CDR1 SGHVS, CDR2 FQNEAQ. The CDR3 DNA reads as TGTGCCAGCAGCGTAAGGAGGACAGCAGTATATGGCTACACCTTC. Translation: CASSVRRTAVYGYTF.

This CDR3 is CASADSLNQPQHF. Here the CDR3 DNA reads TGCGCCAGCGCCGACAGCTTGAATCAGCCCCAGCATTTT. The V call is TRBV10-2, the J call TRBJ1-5; D possibly corresponds to TRBD1 (5 bases). CDR1 and CDR2 from the germline V gene are WSHSY and SAAADI. The CDR3 runs 13 residues. V gave up 8 bases and J gave up 4 bases, with 12 bases separating them.

This clone was recorded a few times. The genes are TRBV5-1 and TRBJ1-2; 8 bases line up with TRBD1. Germline V gives CDR1 SGHRS, CDR2 YFSETQ. This CDR3 has 16 amino acids. The V gene end was trimmed by 6 bases and the J gene end by 7 bases; junction bases not matched to a gene: 17. CDR3: CASTPMEGTGPVGYTF. The CDR3 bases are TGCGCCAGCACCCCGATGGAAGGGACAGGTCCCGTTGGCTACACCTTC.

The gene calls are TRBV7-8 and TRBJ2-2; D is unresolved. Germline-derived CDR1 and CDR2 are SGHVS and FQNEAQ. Between the trimmed V and J ends, which lost 5 bases and 3 bases, there was a span of 4 bases. This CDR3 region has 12 residues. The CDR3 DNA is TGTGCCAGCAGCCCATACACCGGGGAGCTGTTTTTT. Translation gives CASSPYTGELFF. Full variable domain (missing parts from reference TRBV7-8 and TRBJ2-2): GAGVSQSPRYKVAKRGQDVALRCDPISGHVSLFWYQQALGQGPEFLTYFQNEAQLDKSGLPSDRFFAERPEGSVSTLKIQRTQQEDSAVYLCASSPYTGELFFGEGSRLTVL.

The chain joins TRBV7-9 to TRBJ1-2; no reliable D call. The V end was cut by 5 bases, the J end by 0 bases, with 4 bases between. Germline CDR1 SEHNR, CDR2 FQNEAQ (reference sequence). This CDR3 is 12 amino acids long. CDR3 loop: CASSPANYGYTF. CDR3 nucleotides: TGTGCCAGCAGCCCAGCTAACTATGGCTACACCTTC.

A few counts support this clone. The same CDR3 also results from other DNA sequences found in this sample. The gene calls are TRBV19 and TRBJ2-5; D unresolved. The CDR3 is 13 residues long. From germline, CDR1 is LNHDA and CDR2 SQIVND (reference sequence). V was pared by 3 bases and J by 4 bases, with 9 bases between. Written as DNA, the CDR3 is TGTGCCAGTAGTATCCCCGGGTCAGAGACCCAGTACTTC. As protein: CASSIPGSETQYF. The full variable domain, its missing parts supplied by reference TRBV19 and TRBJ2-5, is DGGITQSPKYLFRKEGQNVTLSCEQNLNHDAMYWYRQDPGQGLRLIYYSQIVNDFQKGDIAEGYSVSREKKESFPLTVTSAQKNPTAFYLCASSIPGSETQYFGPGTRLLVL.

The chain joins TRBV20-1 to TRBJ1-2; 9 positions match TRBD1. J lost 0 bases, V lost 3 bases, and 2 bases had no gene match. This CDR3 is 14 amino acids long. CDR1 is DFQATT, CDR2 SNEGSKA, per germline (reference sequence). CDR3 sequence (DNA): TGCAGTGCTAGTACAGGGGGCTCTAACTATGGCTACACCTTC. This translates into CSASTGGSNYGYTF.

This chain uses TRBV7-9 with TRBJ2-5; 10 bases line up with TRBD2. The V gene's germline CDR1 is SEHNR and CDR2 FQNEAQ (reference sequence). The CDR3 is 13 amino acids. The V gene end was trimmed by 2 bases and the J gene end by 12 bases; junction bases not matched to a gene: 6. In nucleotides, the CDR3 is TGTGCCAGCAGCTTACTAGCGGGAGCGGCTGAGTACTTC. It is translated as CASSLLAGAAEYF.

The rearrangement joins TRBV10-1 to TRBJ2-1; D gene unclear. V shed 0 bases and J shed 8 bases, with 11 bases lying between them. The CDR3 spans 14 residues. From germline, CDR1 is WNHNN and CDR2 SYGVQD (reference sequence). The CDR3 loop is CASSESAPGDEQFF. The CDR3 nucleotides are TGCGCCAGCAGTGAGTCAGCCCCGGGCGATGAGCAGTTCTTC.

This chain connects TRBV9 to TRBJ1-1; perhaps TRBD1 as D (5 bases). The germline gives CDR1 SGDLS, CDR2 YYNGEE. The CDR3 sequence is 13 residues long. Trimming pared 3 bases from V and 3 bases from J, leaving 9 bases between. CDR3 region: CASSGDADTEAFF. The DNA of the CDR3 is TGTGCCAGCAGCGGGGACGCAGACACTGAAGCTTTCTTT.

The V and J genes are TRBV12-3 or TRBV12-4 and TRBJ1-5, with D possibly being TRBD1 (6 bases). V shed 6 bases and J shed 4 bases, with 10 bases lying between them. This CDR3 is 13 amino acids long. Written as DNA, the CDR3 is TGTGCCAGCAGCTTCACAGGGAATCAGCCCCAGCATTTT. It codes for CASSFTGNQPQHF.

The rearrangement uses TRBV30 and TRBJ1-1, with D perhaps TRBD1 (6 bases). V was shortened by 5 bases and J by 11 bases, with 18 bases between the two germline ends. The CDR3 loop spans 12 amino acids. Germline V gene sequence: CDR1 GTSNPN, CDR2 SVGIG (reference sequence). CDR3 amino acids: CAWALGGAAAFF. The CDR3 bases are TGTGCCTGGGCCCTCGGGGGGGCGGCGGCTTTCTTT.

The V call is TRBV19, the J call TRBJ1-1; D may be TRBD1 (6 bases). The CDR3 consists of 17 residues. Trimming stripped 6 bases from V and 0 bases from J, with 20 bases between. In germline, CDR1 is LNHDA, CDR2 SQIVND (reference sequence). This chain's CDR3 is CASSVADSGQMNTEAFF. CDR3 coding DNA: TGTGCCAGTAGCGTTGCGGACAGCGGCCAAATGAACACTGAAGCTTTCTTT.

The rearrangement links TRBV10-3 to TRBJ1-5, with 7 nucleotides matching TRBD1. Germline V CDR1 and CDR2: ENHRY, SYGVKD. This CDR3 comprises 14 residues. The trim removed 8 bases at V and 0 bases at J, leaving 4 bases unmatched. The CDR3 reads CAIGTDYSNQPQHF. In DNA form, the CDR3 reads TGTGCCATCGGGACAGACTATAGCAATCAGCCCCAGCATTTT.

The chain has TRBV9 and TRBJ2-1; D gene unclear. In germline, CDR1 is SGDLS, CDR2 YYNGEE. V lost 0 bases to trimming and J lost 0 bases, with 7 bases between them. The CDR3 sequence is 15 residues long. The chain's CDR3 is CASSVAASSYNEQFF. The CDR3, as DNA: TGTGCCAGCAGCGTAGCGGCCAGCTCCTACAATGAGCAGTTCTTC.